The sequence of this T cell receptor (beta chain) was determined in a study of shared clonotypes between healthy human individuals. This clone occurred once. Evenly divided among several immunoSEQ plates was the genomic DNA of each subset. In the original processing: Quality scores were absent from the junction-only immunoSEQ sequences, so filtering differed. Method: immunoSEQ multiplex PCR; TCRdb's copy keeps in-frame clones and lacks some. Clone size and V and J calls were adopted from that table, with D and trimming inferred from the DNA. The table has 660,000 or so clones, about 95% seen once. Cells designated naive CD8 were CD45RO-negative and were positively selected for CCR7, with terminally differentiated effector memory CD45RA+ cells excluded. The CDR3 has 17 residues. Germline V gene lookup returns CDR1 SGDLS and CDR2 YYNGEE. The J segment lost 0 bases and the V segment lost 4 bases, leaving 8 bases of the junction unmatched.

The clonotype originates from a woman aged 25 to 45 in good health. Sequenced sample: naive CD8+ T cells sorted from blood. V is TRBV9 and J is TRBJ2-1; 9 nucleotides match TRBD2. The CDR3 region has the DNA TGTGCCAGCAGCCCTTTTAGCGGGAGAACCTCCTACAATGAGCAGTTCTTC. Translation gives CASSPFSGRTSYNEQFF.